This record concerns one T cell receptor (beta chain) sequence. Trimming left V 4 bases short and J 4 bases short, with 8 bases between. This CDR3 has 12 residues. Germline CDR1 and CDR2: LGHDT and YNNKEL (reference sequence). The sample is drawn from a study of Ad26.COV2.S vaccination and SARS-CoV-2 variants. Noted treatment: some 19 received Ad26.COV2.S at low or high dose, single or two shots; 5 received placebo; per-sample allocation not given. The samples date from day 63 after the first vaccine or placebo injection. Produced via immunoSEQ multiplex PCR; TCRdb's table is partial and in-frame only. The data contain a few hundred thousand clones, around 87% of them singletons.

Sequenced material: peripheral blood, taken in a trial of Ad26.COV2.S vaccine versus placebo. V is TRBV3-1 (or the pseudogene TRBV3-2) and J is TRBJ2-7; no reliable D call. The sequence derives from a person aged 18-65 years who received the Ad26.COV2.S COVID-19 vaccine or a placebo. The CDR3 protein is CASSLPGYEQYF. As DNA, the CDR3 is TGTGCCAGCAGCCTTCCGGGTTACGAGCAGTACTTC.